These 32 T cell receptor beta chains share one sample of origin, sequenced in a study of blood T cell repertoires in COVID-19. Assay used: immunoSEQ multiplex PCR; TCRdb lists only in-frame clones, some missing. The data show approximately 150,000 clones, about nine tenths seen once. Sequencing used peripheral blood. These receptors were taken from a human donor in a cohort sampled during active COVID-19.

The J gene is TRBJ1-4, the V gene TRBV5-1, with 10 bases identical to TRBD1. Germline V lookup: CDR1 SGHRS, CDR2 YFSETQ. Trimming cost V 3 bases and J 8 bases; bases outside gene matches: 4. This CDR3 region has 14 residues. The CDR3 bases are TGCGCCAGCAGCTCCGGGACAGGGGAGGAAAAACTGTTTTTT. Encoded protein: CASSSGTGEEKLFF.

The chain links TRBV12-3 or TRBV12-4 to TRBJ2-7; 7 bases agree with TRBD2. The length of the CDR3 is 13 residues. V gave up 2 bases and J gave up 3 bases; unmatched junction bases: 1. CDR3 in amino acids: CASSLLADYEQYF. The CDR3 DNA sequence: TGTGCCAGCAGTTTACTAGCGGACTACGAGCAGTACTTC.

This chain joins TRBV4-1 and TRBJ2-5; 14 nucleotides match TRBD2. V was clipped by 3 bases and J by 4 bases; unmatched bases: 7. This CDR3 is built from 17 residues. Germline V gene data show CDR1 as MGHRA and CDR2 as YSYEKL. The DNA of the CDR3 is TGCGCCAGCAGCCATGGCGGGACTAGCGGGGGACGAGAGACCCAGTACTTC. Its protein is CASSHGGTSGGRETQYF.

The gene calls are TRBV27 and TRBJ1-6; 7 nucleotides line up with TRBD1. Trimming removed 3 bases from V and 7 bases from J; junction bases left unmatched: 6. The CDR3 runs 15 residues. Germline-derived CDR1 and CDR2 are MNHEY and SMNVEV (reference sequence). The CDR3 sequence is CASSFWQGVNSPLHF. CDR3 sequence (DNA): TGTGCCAGCAGTTTCTGGCAGGGGGTAAATTCACCCCTCCACTTT.

CDR3 protein: CASSLQGALGRTEAFF. CDR3 DNA: TGTGCCAGCAGTCTCCAGGGGGCACTGGGTCGCACTGAAGCTTTCTTT. This rearrangement joins TRBV3-1 (or the pseudogene TRBV3-2) to TRBJ1-1; 8 nucleotides agree with TRBD1. J lost 4 bases, V lost 6 bases, and 13 bases had no gene match. The CDR3 runs 16 residues. Per germline, CDR1 LGHDT and CDR2 YNNKEL (reference sequence).

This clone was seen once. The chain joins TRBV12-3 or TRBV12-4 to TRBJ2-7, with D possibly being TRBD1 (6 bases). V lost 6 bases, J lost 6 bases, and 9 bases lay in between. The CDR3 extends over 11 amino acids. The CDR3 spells CASSHRAEQYF. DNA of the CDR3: TGTGCCAGCAGCCACAGGGCCGAGCAGTACTTC.

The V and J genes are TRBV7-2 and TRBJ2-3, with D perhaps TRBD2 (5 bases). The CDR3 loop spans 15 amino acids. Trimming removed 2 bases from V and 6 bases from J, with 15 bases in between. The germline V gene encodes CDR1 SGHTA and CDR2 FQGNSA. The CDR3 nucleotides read TGTGCCAGCAGCTTACATCGGACTCCCCCCGATACGCAGTATTTT. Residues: CASSLHRTPPDTQYF.

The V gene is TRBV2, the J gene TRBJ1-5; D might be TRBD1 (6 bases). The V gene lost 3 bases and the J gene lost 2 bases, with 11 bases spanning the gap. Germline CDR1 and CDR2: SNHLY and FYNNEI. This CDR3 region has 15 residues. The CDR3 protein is CASSEFNRGNQPQHF. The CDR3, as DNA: TGTGCCAGCAGTGAGTTCAACAGGGGCAATCAGCCCCAGCATTTT.

The CDR3 bases are TGTGCCAGCAGTGTGGACAGGGTGTTGCTTGGTGGCTACACCTTC. Its translation: CASSVDRVLLGGYTF. This chain links TRBV2 with TRBJ1-2; TRBD1 aligns across 8 bases. Germline V gives CDR1 SNHLY, CDR2 FYNNEI. V shed 4 bases and J 7 bases; nucleotides not matched to a gene: 11. The CDR3 sequence is 15 residues long.

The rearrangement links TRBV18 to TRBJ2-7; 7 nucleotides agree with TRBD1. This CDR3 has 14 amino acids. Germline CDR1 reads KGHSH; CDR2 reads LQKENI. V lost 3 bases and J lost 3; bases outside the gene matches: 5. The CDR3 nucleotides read TGTGCCAGCTCACCGGGACAGCTCGGCTACGAGCAGTACTTC. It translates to CASSPGQLGYEQYF.

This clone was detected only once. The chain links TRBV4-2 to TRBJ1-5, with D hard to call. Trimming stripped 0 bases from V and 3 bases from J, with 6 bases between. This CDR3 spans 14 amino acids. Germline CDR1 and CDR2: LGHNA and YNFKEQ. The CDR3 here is CASSQDSVNQPQHF. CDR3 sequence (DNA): TGTGCCAGCAGCCAAGATTCAGTCAATCAGCCCCAGCATTTT.

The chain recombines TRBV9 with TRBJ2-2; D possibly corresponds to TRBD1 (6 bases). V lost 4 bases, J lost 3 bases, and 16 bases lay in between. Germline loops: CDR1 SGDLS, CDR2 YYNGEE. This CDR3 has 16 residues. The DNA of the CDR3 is TGTGCCAGCAGCCCGAGTTCCGGGACATACACCGGGGAGCTGTTTTTT. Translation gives CASSPSSGTYTGELFF.

The CDR3 nucleotides read TGTGCCAGCAGCCAAGTTGCAGGGCCCTACGAGCAGTACTTC. Amino acids: CASSQVAGPYEQYF. The chain couples TRBV3-1 (or the pseudogene TRBV3-2) to TRBJ2-7; D is perhaps TRBD1 (5 bases). CDR1 is LGHDT and CDR2 is YNNKEL in the germline V gene (reference sequence). V lost 1 base to trimming and J lost 2 bases, with 9 bases between them. The CDR3 is made up of 14 amino acids.

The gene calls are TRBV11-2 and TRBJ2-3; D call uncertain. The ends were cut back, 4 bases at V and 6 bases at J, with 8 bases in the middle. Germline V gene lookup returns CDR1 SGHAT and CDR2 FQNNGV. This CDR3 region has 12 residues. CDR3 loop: CASSSLGDTQYF. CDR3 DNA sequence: TGTGCCAGCAGCTCCCTCGGGGATACGCAGTATTTT.

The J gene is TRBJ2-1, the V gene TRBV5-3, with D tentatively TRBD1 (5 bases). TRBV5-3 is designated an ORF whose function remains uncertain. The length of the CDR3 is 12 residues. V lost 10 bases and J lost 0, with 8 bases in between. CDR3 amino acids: CALGVSYNEQFF. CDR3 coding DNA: TGTGCCCTAGGGGTCTCCTACAATGAGCAGTTCTTC.

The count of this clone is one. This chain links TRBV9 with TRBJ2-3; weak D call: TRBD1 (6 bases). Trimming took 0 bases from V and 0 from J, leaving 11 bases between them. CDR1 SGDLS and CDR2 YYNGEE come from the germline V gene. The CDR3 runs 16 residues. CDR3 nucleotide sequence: TGTGCCAGCAGCGTAGGGGACACAAGCAGCACAGATACGCAGTATTTT. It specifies CASSVGDTSSTDTQYF. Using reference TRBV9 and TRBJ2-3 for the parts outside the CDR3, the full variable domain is DSGVTQTPKHLITATGQRVTLRCSPRSGDLSVYWYQQSLDQGLQFLIQYYNGEERAKGNILERFSAQQFPDLHSELNLSSLELGDSALYFCASSVGDTSSTDTQYFGPGTRLTVL.

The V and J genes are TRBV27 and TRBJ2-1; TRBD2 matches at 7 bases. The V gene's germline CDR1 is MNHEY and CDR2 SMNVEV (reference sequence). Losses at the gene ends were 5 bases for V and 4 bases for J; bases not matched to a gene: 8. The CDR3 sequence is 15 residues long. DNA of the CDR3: TGTGCCAGCAGTCGGGGGGACCGGCTTTACAATGAGCAGTTCTTC. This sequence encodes CASSRGDRLYNEQFF.

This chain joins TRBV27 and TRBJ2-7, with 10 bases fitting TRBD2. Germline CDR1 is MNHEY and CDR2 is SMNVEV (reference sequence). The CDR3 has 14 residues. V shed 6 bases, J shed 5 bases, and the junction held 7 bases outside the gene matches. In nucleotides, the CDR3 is TGTGCCAGCAGCCCACTAGCGGGGTGGAACGAGCAGTACTTC. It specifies CASSPLAGWNEQYF.

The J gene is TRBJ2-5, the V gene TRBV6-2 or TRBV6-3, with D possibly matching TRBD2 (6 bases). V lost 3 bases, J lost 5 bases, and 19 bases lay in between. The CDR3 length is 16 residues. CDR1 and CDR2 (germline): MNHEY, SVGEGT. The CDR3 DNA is TGTGCCAGCAGTTATGCTCGGCAGAGGAGGGTGGAGACCCAGTACTTC. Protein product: CASSYARQRRVETQYF.

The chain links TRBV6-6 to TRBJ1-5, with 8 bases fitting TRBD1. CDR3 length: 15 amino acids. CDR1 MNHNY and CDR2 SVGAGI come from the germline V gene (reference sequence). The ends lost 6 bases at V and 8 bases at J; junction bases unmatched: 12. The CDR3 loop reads CASSTGQANGKPQHF. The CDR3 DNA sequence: TGTGCCAGCAGCACGGGACAGGCGAACGGGAAGCCCCAGCATTTT.

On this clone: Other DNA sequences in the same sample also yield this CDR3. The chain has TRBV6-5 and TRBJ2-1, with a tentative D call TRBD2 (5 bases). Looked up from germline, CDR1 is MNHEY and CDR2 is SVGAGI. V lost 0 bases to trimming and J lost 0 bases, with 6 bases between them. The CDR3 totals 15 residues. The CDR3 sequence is CASSYSSGSYNEQFF. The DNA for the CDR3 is TGTGCCAGCAGTTACTCCAGCGGCTCCTACAATGAGCAGTTCTTC.

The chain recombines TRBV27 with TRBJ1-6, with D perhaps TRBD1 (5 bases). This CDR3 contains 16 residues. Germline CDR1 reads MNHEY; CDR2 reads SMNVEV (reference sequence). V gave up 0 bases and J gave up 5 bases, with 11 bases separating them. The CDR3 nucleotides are TGTGCCAGCAGTTTATCCCCACAAGGGGATAATTCACCCCTCCACTTT. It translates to CASSLSPQGDNSPLHF.

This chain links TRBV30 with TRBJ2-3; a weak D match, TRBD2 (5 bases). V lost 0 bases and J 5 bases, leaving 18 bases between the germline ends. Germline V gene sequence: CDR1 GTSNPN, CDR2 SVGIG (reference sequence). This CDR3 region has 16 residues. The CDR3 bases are TGTGCCTGGAGTGTAGGTGGCGGGTCGCCGAAAGATACGCAGTATTTT. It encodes CAWSVGGGSPKDTQYF.

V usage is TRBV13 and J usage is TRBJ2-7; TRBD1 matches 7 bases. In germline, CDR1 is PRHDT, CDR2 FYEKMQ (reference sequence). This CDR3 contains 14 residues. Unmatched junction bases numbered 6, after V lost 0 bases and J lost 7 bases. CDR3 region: CASSLGTGLNEQYF. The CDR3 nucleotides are TGTGCCAGCAGCTTAGGGACAGGGTTAAATGAGCAGTACTTC.

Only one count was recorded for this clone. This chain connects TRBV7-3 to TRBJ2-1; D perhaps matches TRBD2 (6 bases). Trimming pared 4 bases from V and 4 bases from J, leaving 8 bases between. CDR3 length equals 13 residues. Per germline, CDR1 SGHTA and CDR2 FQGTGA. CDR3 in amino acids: CASSSGGYNEQFF. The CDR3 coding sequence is TGTGCCAGCAGCTCCGGGGGTTACAATGAGCAGTTCTTC.

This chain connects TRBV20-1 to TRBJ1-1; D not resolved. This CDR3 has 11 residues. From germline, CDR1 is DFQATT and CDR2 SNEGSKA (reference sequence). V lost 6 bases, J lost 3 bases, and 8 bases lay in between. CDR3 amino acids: CSARRDTEAFF. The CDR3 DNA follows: TGCAGTGCCAGGAGGGACACTGAAGCTTTCTTT.

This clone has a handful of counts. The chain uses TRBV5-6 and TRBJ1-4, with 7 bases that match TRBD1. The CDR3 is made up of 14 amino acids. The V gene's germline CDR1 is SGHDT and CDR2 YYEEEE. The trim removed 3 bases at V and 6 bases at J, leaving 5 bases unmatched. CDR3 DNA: TGTGCCAGCAGCTCGGGACAGCCTGATGAAAAACTGTTTTTT. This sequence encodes CASSSGQPDEKLFF.

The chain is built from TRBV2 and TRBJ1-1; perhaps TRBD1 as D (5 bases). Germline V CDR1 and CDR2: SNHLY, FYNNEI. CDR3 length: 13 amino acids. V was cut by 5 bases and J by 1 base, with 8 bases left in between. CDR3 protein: CASSTDTNTEAFF. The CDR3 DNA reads TGTGCCAGCAGTACGGACACGAACACTGAAGCTTTCTTT.

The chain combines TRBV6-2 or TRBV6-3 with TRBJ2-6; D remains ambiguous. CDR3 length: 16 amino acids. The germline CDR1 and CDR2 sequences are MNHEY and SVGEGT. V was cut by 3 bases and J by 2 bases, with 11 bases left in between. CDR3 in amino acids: CASSYAGNAGANVLTF. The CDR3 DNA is TGTGCCAGCAGTTATGCAGGTAACGCTGGGGCCAACGTCCTGACTTTC.

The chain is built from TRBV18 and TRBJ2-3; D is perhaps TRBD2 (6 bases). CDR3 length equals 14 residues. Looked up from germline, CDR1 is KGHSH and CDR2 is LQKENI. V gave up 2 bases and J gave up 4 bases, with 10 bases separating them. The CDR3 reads CASSPSVAADTQYF. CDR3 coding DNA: TGTGCCAGCTCACCATCGGTAGCGGCAGATACGCAGTATTTT.

The chain's CDR3 is CASGQVSYEQYF. CDR3 in DNA: TGTGCCAGCGGGCAAGTCTCCTACGAGCAGTACTTC. The V call is TRBV27, the J call TRBJ2-7, with D hard to call. The ends were cut back, 8 bases at V and 0 bases at J, with 8 bases in the middle. Germline V CDR1 and CDR2: MNHEY, SMNVEV (reference sequence). The CDR3 covers 12 residues.

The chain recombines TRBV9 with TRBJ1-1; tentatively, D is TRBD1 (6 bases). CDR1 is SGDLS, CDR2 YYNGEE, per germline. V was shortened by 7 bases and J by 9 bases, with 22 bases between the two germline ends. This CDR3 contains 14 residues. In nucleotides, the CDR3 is TGTGCCAGCGGGGCGGACAGCTATCCTCTGCAAGCTTTCTTT. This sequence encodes CASGADSYPLQAFF.